This is a list of T cell receptor beta chains from one sample in a study of cytomegalovirus exposure and HLA in healthy donors. Data came from immunoSEQ multiplex PCR; TCRdb stores just in-frame clones and leaves some out. Of around 230,000 clones in the sample, around 80% were seen once. What was sequenced was PBMCs. The receptors derive from a boy aged 10-17 years in good health and CMV-seronegative. CDR3s include the opening cysteine and the closing phenylalanine or tryptophan. The D gene is left open where the match is weak. A clone size is listed for some rows: how often the clone was seen (once, few, many), or a class if it is expanded.

clone size,D gene,J gene,V gene,CDR3 DNA,CDR3 protein
.,TRBD1,TRBJ2-1,TRBV5-1,TGCGCCAGCAGCTTGACAGGGGGAAACAATGAGCAGTTCTTC,CASSLTGGNNEQFF
.,TRBD2,TRBJ2-7,TRBV6-1,TGTGCCAGCAGTGAAATGCTAGCGGGAGACCACGAGCAGTACTTC,CASSEMLAGDHEQYF
few,.,TRBJ2-7,TRBV2,TGTGCCGGGGGGGGGCAGGTCTACGAGCAGTACTTC,CAGGGQVYEQYF
few,TRBD2,TRBJ2-2,TRBV29-1,TGCAGCGGCATGGGCACTAGCGGGGAGATGGGGGAGCTGTTTTTT,CSGMGTSGEMGELFF
.,.,TRBJ2-2,TRBV7-3,TGTGCCAGCAGTGGCCCCACCGGGGAGCTGTTTTTT,CASSGPTGELFF
.,TRBD1,TRBJ2-7,TRBV11-3,TGTGCCAGTTCAGCTACCGGGACAGCCAACTACGAGCAGTACTTC,CASSATGTANYEQYF
.,.,TRBJ1-5,TRBV2,TGTGCCAGCAACCTCGAGGAGGGAAGCTATCAGCCCCAGCATTTT,CASNLEEGSYQPQHF
.,TRBD1,TRBJ2-2,TRBV19,TGTGCCAGCAACAACAGGGGCGCCGGGGAGCTGTTTTTT,CASNNRGAGELFF
.,.,TRBJ1-2,TRBV5-1,TGCGCCAGCAGCTTGTCCCCCACTACAAAAGTTGGTATAGGCCACACCTTC,CASSLSPTTKVGIGHTF
.,.,TRBJ2-7,TRBV2,TGTGCCAGCACGCAGGGACAACTATACGAGCAGTACTTC,CASTQGQLYEQYF
.,.,TRBJ1-1,TRBV30,TGTGCCCCCGCGCCCTCGACAGGCCCTAAAGAGATGAACACTGAAGCTTTCTTT,CAPAPSTGPKEMNTEAFF
.,.,TRBJ2-2,TRBV23-1,TGCGCCAGCAGAGACTTCATCGCGAACACCGGGGAGCTGTTTTTT,CASRDFIANTGELFF
.,.,TRBJ1-5,TRBV6-4,TGTGCCAGCAGTGACTTCGGGGGTAACAGTCAGCCCCAGCATTTT,CASSDFGGNSQPQHF
.,.,TRBJ2-5,TRBV4-1,TGCGCCAGCAGCCATGTTCAGGAGGGGGAGACCCAGTACTTC,CASSHVQEGETQYF
once,TRBD2,TRBJ2-3,TRBV7-9,TGTGCCAGCAGCTTAGGGCTAGCGGCAGATACGCAGTATTTT,CASSLGLAADTQYF
.,TRBD1,TRBJ1-2,TRBV27,TGTGCCAGCCGAACCCTACAGGGGGCGCGTGGCTACACCTTC,CASRTLQGARGYTF
few,.,TRBJ1-2,TRBV5-4,TGTGCCAGCAGCCTTGGGGGAGGTAGCAACTATGGCTACACCTTC,CASSLGGGSNYGYTF
.,.,TRBJ1-2,TRBV30,TGTGCCTGGAGTGTACAAGCGGGCCCCGGGGGCTACACCTTC,CAWSVQAGPGGYTF
.,.,TRBJ2-7,TRBV5-1,TGCGCCAGCAGCTTGAATTACGGGTTATACGAGCAGTACTTC,CASSLNYGLYEQYF
.,.,TRBJ2-5,TRBV6-1,TGTGCCAGCAACTCGGTCCTCCAAGAGACCCAGTACTTC,CASNSVLQETQYF
.,.,TRBJ2-7,TRBV28,TGTGCCAGCGAAAGCCGTCGTCGGGACGAGCAGTACTTC,CASESRRRDEQYF
few,TRBD1,TRBJ2-2,TRBV2,TGTGCCAGCAGTGGGGGACAGCGCTCGAACACCGGGGAGCTGTTTTTT,CASSGGQRSNTGELFF
.,TRBD2,TRBJ2-7,TRBV12-5,TGTGCTAGTGGTCGAAGGCGGGGGGATAGCTCCTACGAGCAGTACTTC,CASGRRRGDSSYEQYF
.,TRBD1,TRBJ1-5,TRBV5-1,TGCGCCAGCAGCCTCCCCCCTGGAGGGGGCCGCTTGGATAGCAATCAGCCCCAGCATTTT,CASSLPPGGGRLDSNQPQHF
.,TRBD1,TRBJ1-6,TRBV9,TGTGCCAGCAGCGGACAGGGCAATTCACCCCTCCACTTT,CASSGQGNSPLHF